The 32 T cell receptor beta chains below come from one sample, sequenced in a study of blood T cell repertoires in COVID-19. The data were produced by immunoSEQ multiplex PCR, yet TCRdb's version contains in-frame clones alone and is incomplete. The sample consists of around 210,000 clones, approximately 85% of them appearing once. Material: peripheral blood. Receptors originate from a man aged 50-59 years with COVID-19, enrolled during active disease.

The rearrangement joins TRBV28 to TRBJ2-2; possible D gene TRBD1, 5 bases. The V gene's germline CDR1 is MDHEN and CDR2 SYDVKM. The CDR3 totals 21 residues. V lost 4 bases to trimming and J lost 6 bases, with 33 bases between them. CDR3 sequence (DNA): TGTGCCAGCAGTTCCTTCCTGATCGTAACCCGTCAGGGTCGAAATGCCGGGGAGCTGTTTTTT. Amino acid sequence: CASSSFLIVTRQGRNAGELFF.

The chain recombines TRBV5-1 with TRBJ2-3; D gene uncertain. Germline assignment: CDR1 SGHRS and CDR2 YFSETQ. There are 14 residues in the CDR3. Trimming stripped 3 bases from V and 4 bases from J, with 12 bases between. CDR3 DNA: TGCGCCAGCAGCTCTTACAGTCCCGCAGATACGCAGTATTTT. This sequence encodes CASSSYSPADTQYF.

This clone was seen only once. The V call is TRBV5-6, the J call TRBJ1-5; no firm D call. Germline V gene sequence: CDR1 SGHDT, CDR2 YYEEEE. There are 15 residues in the CDR3. Trimming pared 2 bases from V and 1 base from J, leaving 10 bases between. CDR3 amino acids: CASSFWQNSNQPQHF. In DNA form, the CDR3 reads TGTGCCAGCAGCTTTTGGCAGAACAGCAATCAGCCCCAGCATTTT. The whole variable domain, remainder taken from reference TRBV5-6 and TRBJ1-5, is DAGVTQSPTHLIKTRGQQVTLRCSPKSGHDTVSWYQQALGQGPQFIFQYYEEEERQRGNFPDRFSGHQFPNYSSELNVNALLLGDSALYLCASSFWQNSNQPQHFGDGTRLSIL.

V and J are TRBV7-9 and TRBJ1-6, with 10 bases fitting TRBD1. CDR3 length: 13 residues. After removal of 5 bases from V and 9 bases from J, the junction contained 1 base not matched to a gene. Germline V gene lookup returns CDR1 SEHNR and CDR2 FQNEAQ (reference sequence). Here the CDR3 DNA reads TGTGCCAGCAGCCGGACAGGGGGTTCACCCCTCCACTTT. This translates into CASSRTGGSPLHF.

The J gene is TRBJ1-5, the V gene TRBV27; 7 bases align to TRBD1. The CDR3 has 15 amino acids. Germline CDR1 MNHEY, CDR2 SMNVEV (reference sequence). V lost 5 bases, J lost 2 bases, and 6 bases stayed unmatched. Written as DNA, the CDR3 is TGTGCCAGCAGTCCAGGGGGTTCCCGCAATCAGCCCCAGCATTTT. This codes for CASSPGGSRNQPQHF.

The chain has TRBV12-3 or TRBV12-4 and TRBJ1-2; no reliable D call. This CDR3 is built from 12 residues. The V and J ends lost 5 bases and 8 bases respectively, with 12 bases between them. Here the CDR3 DNA reads TGTGCCAGCAGTGCCAGACCGGGGGGCTACACCTTC. Translated, it gives CASSARPGGYTF.

This clone has just one count. The rearrangement joins TRBV11-2 to TRBJ1-1, with TRBD1 matching over 9 bases. J gave up 2 bases and V 3 bases, and 7 bases lay outside the gene matches. CDR3 size: 16 residues. Per the germline V gene, CDR1 is SGHAT and CDR2 is FQNNGV. The CDR3 reads CASSLGTGISNTEAFF. The CDR3 DNA sequence: TGTGCCAGCAGCTTGGGGACAGGGATTTCTAACACTGAAGCTTTCTTT.

This clone has a handful of counts. The chain couples TRBV6-5 to TRBJ2-3; weak D call: TRBD1 (7 bases). The CDR3 is 14 amino acids. V gave up 8 bases and J gave up 0 bases, with 12 bases separating them. Germline V gene lookup returns CDR1 MNHEY and CDR2 SVGAGI. CDR3 sequence reads: CASSGGTSTDTQYF. Here the CDR3 DNA reads TGTGCCAGCTCAGGGGGGACTAGCACAGATACGCAGTATTTT.

The J gene is TRBJ2-1, the V gene TRBV7-2; the match to TRBD2 covers 9 bases. CDR3 size: 15 residues. Germline V lookup: CDR1 SGHTA, CDR2 FQGNSA. J lost 1 base, V lost 3 bases, and 1 base had no gene match. The CDR3 spells CASSFAGGSYNEQFF. In DNA, the CDR3 is TGTGCCAGCAGCTTCGCGGGGGGGTCCTACAATGAGCAGTTCTTC. The variable domain in full, with the rest retrieved from reference TRBV7-2 and TRBJ2-1, is GAGVSQSPSNKVTEKGKDVELRCDPISGHTALYWYRQSLGQGLEFLIYFQGNSAPDKSGLPSDRFSAERTGGSVSTLTIQRTQQEDSAVYLCASSFAGGSYNEQFFGPGTRLTVL.

The chain links TRBV25-1 to TRBJ2-7, with D tentatively TRBD1 (6 bases). There are 15 residues in the CDR3. The germline CDR1 and CDR2 sequences are MGHDK and SYGVNS. Deletions cut 2 bases from V and 2 bases from J, with 13 bases between. CDR3 nucleotides: TGTGCCAGCAGTGAAACTGGGACACGAGCCTACGAGCAGTACTTC. Translation gives CASSETGTRAYEQYF.

The chain joins TRBV11-3 to TRBJ2-7, with TRBD1 matching 7 bases. CDR3 size: 14 residues. The V gene's germline CDR1 is SGHNT and CDR2 YENEEA. Trimming took 2 bases from V and 4 from J; bases not matched to a gene: 5. As DNA, the CDR3 is TGTGCCAGCAGCTTAAAGGGGGCTGGTTACGAGCAGTACTTC. It is translated as CASSLKGAGYEQYF.

The chain has TRBV3-1 (or the pseudogene TRBV3-2) and TRBJ2-5; D remains unclear. The CDR3 has 13 amino acids. Germline V gene data show CDR1 as LGHDT and CDR2 as YNNKEL (reference sequence). The V end was cut by 3 bases, the J end by 7 bases, with 12 bases between. The CDR3 nucleotides read TGTGCCAGCAGCCATGGAGAGTTCGGGACCCAGTACTTC. Its translation is CASSHGEFGTQYF.

The chain recombines TRBV10-3 with TRBJ2-7; 9 bases are shared with TRBD1. CDR1 and CDR2 from the germline V gene are ENHRY and SYGVKD. This CDR3 region has 13 residues. Trimming removed 7 bases from V and 6 bases from J; junction bases left unmatched: 7. The DNA of the CDR3 is TGTGCCATCACCAGGGACAGGGAGGGCGAGCAGTACTTC. Translating gives CAITRDREGEQYF.

This clone was recorded only once. V and J are TRBV7-9 and TRBJ2-2, with D possibly TRBD1 on 5 matching bases. V lost 4 bases and J lost 7, with 13 bases in between. This CDR3 spans 14 amino acids. CDR1 is SEHNR and CDR2 is FQNEAQ in the germline V gene (reference sequence). The CDR3 protein is CASSSSGRVGELFF. As DNA, the CDR3 is TGTGCCAGCAGCTCCTCAGGCAGGGTCGGGGAGCTGTTTTTT.

The chain carries TRBV30 and TRBJ1-5, with a weak D call TRBD1 (6 bases). Germline V gene lookup returns CDR1 GTSNPN and CDR2 SVGIG (reference sequence). Between the trimmed V and J ends, which lost 4 bases and 3 bases, there was a span of 13 bases. The CDR3 consists of 14 residues. Here the CDR3 reads CAWKGDQINQPQHF. The CDR3 DNA follows: TGTGCCTGGAAGGGGGACCAGATCAATCAGCCCCAGCATTTT.

In its sample, this clone was seen once. Other DNA sequences in this sample translate to the same CDR3. The rearrangement joins TRBV30 to TRBJ2-3; D might be TRBD1 (6 bases). V lost 2 bases to trimming and J lost 6 bases, with 12 bases between them. Germline V gives CDR1 GTSNPN, CDR2 SVGIG (reference sequence). The CDR3 has 13 residues. Here the CDR3 DNA reads TGTGCCTGGAGTAGAGGACAGACTGATACGCAGTATTTT. The encoded protein is CAWSRGQTDTQYF. Together with reference TRBV30 and TRBJ2-3, the CDR3 gives the full variable domain: SQTIHQWPATLVQPVGSPLSLECTVEGTSNPNLYWYRQAAGRGLQLLFYSVGIGQISSEVPQNLSASRPQDRQFILSSKKLLLSDSGFYLCAWSRGQTDTQYFGPGTRLTVL.

The chain links TRBV15 to TRBJ2-3; 8 nucleotides align to TRBD1. CDR3 length: 15 residues. Germline V lookup: CDR1 LNHNV, CDR2 YYDKDF (reference sequence). V lost 5 bases to trimming and J lost 2 bases; unmatched junction nucleotides: 6. CDR3 nucleotides: TGTGCCACCAGCGGAGGACAGGGCTTCACAGATACGCAGTATTTT. Its protein product is CATSGGQGFTDTQYF.

The chain joins TRBV11-2 to TRBJ2-5, with D possibly being TRBD2 (7 bases). V was trimmed by 5 bases and J by 1 base, leaving 14 bases between them. This CDR3 region has 15 residues. Germline V gene lookup returns CDR1 SGHAT and CDR2 FQNNGV. The DNA of the CDR3 is TGTGCCAGCAGCCCCTTGGCGGGGGCCCAAGAGACCCAGTACTTC. Residues: CASSPLAGAQETQYF.

The CDR3: CASIPGQTLNTEAFF. The CDR3 coding sequence is TGTGCCAGTATCCCTGGACAGACCCTGAACACTGAAGCTTTCTTT. The gene calls are TRBV19 and TRBJ1-1, with D tentatively TRBD1 (6 bases). V was clipped by 7 bases and J by 0 bases, with 15 bases between them. The CDR3 runs to 15 residues. Germline V lookup: CDR1 LNHDA, CDR2 SQIVND (reference sequence). The variable domain in full, with the rest retrieved from reference TRBV19 and TRBJ1-1, is DGGITQSPKYLFRKEGQNVTLSCEQNLNHDAMYWYRQDPGQGLRLIYYSQIVNDFQKGDIAEGYSVSREKKESFPLTVTSAQKNPTAFYLCASIPGQTLNTEAFFGQGTRLTVV.

This chain links TRBV11-2 with TRBJ2-7, with D possibly matching TRBD1 (8 bases). Trimming cost V 4 bases and J 6 bases, with 19 bases left between them. The CDR3 consists of 15 residues. Germline values: CDR1 SGHAT, CDR2 FQNNGV. The CDR3: CASSSGQGGTFEQYF. CDR3 nucleotides: TGTGCCAGCAGCTCCGGACAGGGAGGGACTTTCGAGCAGTACTTC.

This chain joins TRBV6-2 or TRBV6-3 and TRBJ2-2; 7 bases fit TRBD1. CDR3 length: 19 residues. In germline, CDR1 is MNHEY, CDR2 SVGEGT. V was clipped by 7 bases and J by 1 base; unmatched bases: 18. The CDR3 DNA sequence: TGTGCCAGCACCCCCCCCGGGACAGATCGCTCAAGGAACACCGGGGAGCTGTTTTTT. Residues: CASTPPGTDRSRNTGELFF.

This sequence joins TRBV19 and TRBJ1-5; possible D gene TRBD1, 5 bases. Germline CDR1 reads LNHDA; CDR2 reads SQIVND (reference sequence). Trimming pared 0 bases from V and 0 bases from J, leaving 18 bases between. The CDR3 sequence is 19 residues long. In DNA, the CDR3 is TGTGCCAGTAGTATAGAGGGAGGGGAACGGTTTCATAGCAATCAGCCCCAGCATTTT. Its protein product is CASSIEGGERFHSNQPQHF.

The chain combines TRBV28 with TRBJ1-2, with D maybe TRBD1 (6 bases). CDR3 length: 15 residues. Germline lookup yields CDR1 MDHEN and CDR2 SYDVKM. V was trimmed by 6 bases and J by 7 bases, leaving 21 bases between them. CDR3 sequence: CASSSSGHLRSGYTF. Written as DNA, the CDR3 is TGTGCCAGCAGCTCCTCGGGACACTTGAGGTCTGGCTACACCTTC.

This chain links TRBV19 with TRBJ2-1; 15 bases are shared with TRBD2. In germline, CDR1 is LNHDA, CDR2 SQIVND (reference sequence). Trimming at V came to 7 bases and at J to 4 bases, leaving 5 bases not matched to a gene. The length of the CDR3 is 16 residues. CDR3 residues: CASNFGTSGGYNEQFF. The DNA for the CDR3 is TGTGCCAGTAATTTCGGGACTAGCGGGGGGTACAATGAGCAGTTCTTC.

The rearrangement links TRBV28 to TRBJ1-3; no reliable D call. This CDR3 spans 13 amino acids. Germline V gene lookup returns CDR1 MDHEN and CDR2 SYDVKM. Trimming took off 3 bases at V and 4 bases at J, with 7 bases between the two ends. The CDR3 DNA reads TGTGCCAGCAGTTTTCGTCCGGGAAACACCATATATTTT. Translated: CASSFRPGNTIYF.

CDR3 protein: CSAKAGAIYNEQFF. DNA of the CDR3: TGCAGCGCAAAAGCGGGGGCCATTTACAATGAGCAGTTCTTC. The chain is built from TRBV29-1 and TRBJ2-1; TRBD2 matches 8 bases. This CDR3 region has 14 residues. The germline CDR1 and CDR2 sequences are SQVTM and ANQGSEA. Trimming at V came to 7 bases and at J to 4 bases, leaving 9 bases not matched to a gene.

The rearrangement joins TRBV11-2 to TRBJ2-3, with 7 positions matching TRBD2. The junction had 15 bases not matched to a gene; V was cut back by 6 bases and J by 12 bases. This CDR3 comprises 14 residues. The germline CDR1 and CDR2 sequences are SGHAT and FQNNGV. The CDR3, as DNA: TGTGCCAGCAGTTCCGGGACTCACCTAGCGGCTCAGTATTTT. Translation: CASSSGTHLAAQYF.

V usage is TRBV19 and J usage is TRBJ1-5; 7 bases map to TRBD1. The CDR3 has 14 residues. V lost 6 bases and J lost 5; bases outside the gene matches: 7. In germline, CDR1 is LNHDA, CDR2 SQIVND (reference sequence). DNA for the CDR3: TGTGCCAGTAGAACCGACAGGGACTATCAGCCCCAGCATTTT. Translating gives CASRTDRDYQPQHF.

The chain links TRBV10-1 to TRBJ2-2; D gene unclear. Per the germline V gene, CDR1 is WNHNN and CDR2 is SYGVQD (reference sequence). V was trimmed by 3 bases and J by 1 base, leaving 6 bases between them. The CDR3 is made up of 14 amino acids. CDR3 coding DNA: TGCGCCAGCAGTGAATCGGGGAACACCGGGGAGCTGTTTTTT. Protein sequence: CASSESGNTGELFF.

The chain couples TRBV18 to TRBJ1-3; tentatively, D is TRBD1 (5 bases). V lost 3 bases and J 2 bases, leaving 11 bases between the germline ends. The CDR3 length is 15 residues. The germline CDR1 and CDR2 sequences are KGHSH and LQKENI. CDR3 residues: CASSPSTGAGNTIYF. The DNA for the CDR3 is TGTGCCAGCTCACCGTCCACAGGAGCTGGAAACACCATATATTTT. Using reference TRBV18 and TRBJ1-3 for the parts outside the CDR3, the full variable domain is NAGVMQNPRHLVRRRGQEARLRCSPMKGHSHVYWYRQLPEEGLKFMVYLQKENIIDESGMPKERFSAEFPKEGPSILRIQQVVRGDSAAYFCASSPSTGAGNTIYFGEGSWLTVV.

This clone turned up a few times. The chain uses TRBV10-3 and TRBJ2-3; 10 bases map to TRBD1. Germline V gene data show CDR1 as ENHRY and CDR2 as SYGVKD. The CDR3 runs 17 residues. Trimming cost V 7 bases and J 5 bases; bases outside gene matches: 15. CDR3 in amino acids: CAITEGRQGAFLDTQYF. CDR3 sequence (DNA): TGTGCCATCACGGAAGGGAGACAGGGGGCGTTTTTAGATACGCAGTATTTT.

This chain uses TRBV7-3 with TRBJ2-2, with D possibly matching TRBD2 (7 bases). Germline V gives CDR1 SGHTA, CDR2 FQGTGA. Between the trimmed V and J ends, which lost 6 bases and 6 bases, there was a span of 26 bases. The CDR3 runs to 18 residues. Here the CDR3 DNA reads TGTGCCAGCAGTTTCCGACCCCCGGCACAGGGAGGGTCCGGGGAGCTGTTTTTT. This gives the protein CASSFRPPAQGGSGELFF.